Listed here is a single T cell receptor beta chain. A junction boundary mismatches the germline segment, possibly from a read error. The entry originates in a study of blood T cells in healthy people across ages. This CDR3 has 14 residues. Looked up from germline, CDR1 is LGHDT and CDR2 is YNNKEL (reference sequence). Donation came from healthy Caucasian individuals in Russia who were aged roughly 6 to 95. Alongside a J-beta primer mix, a sample-barcoded 5' primer served in a second PCR lasting roughly 7 to 11 cycles. Researchers report that each sample yielded at least 2.5 million CDR3-containing paired-end reads. From the 5' RACE reads, TCRdb called clonotypes with MiXCR, one entry per CDR3 protein. The sample has approximately 1,700,000 distinct CDR3 sequences, roughly two fifths seen once.

This clonotype was sampled from a human donor in good health. The chain joins TRBV3-1 to TRBJ2-3; D is perhaps TRBD2 (5 bases). Material for sequencing was blood. CDR3 sequence reads: CASSPSGSPDTEYF. CDR3 nucleotides: TGTGCCAGCAGCCCTTCTGGGAGCCCAGATACGGAGTATTTT.